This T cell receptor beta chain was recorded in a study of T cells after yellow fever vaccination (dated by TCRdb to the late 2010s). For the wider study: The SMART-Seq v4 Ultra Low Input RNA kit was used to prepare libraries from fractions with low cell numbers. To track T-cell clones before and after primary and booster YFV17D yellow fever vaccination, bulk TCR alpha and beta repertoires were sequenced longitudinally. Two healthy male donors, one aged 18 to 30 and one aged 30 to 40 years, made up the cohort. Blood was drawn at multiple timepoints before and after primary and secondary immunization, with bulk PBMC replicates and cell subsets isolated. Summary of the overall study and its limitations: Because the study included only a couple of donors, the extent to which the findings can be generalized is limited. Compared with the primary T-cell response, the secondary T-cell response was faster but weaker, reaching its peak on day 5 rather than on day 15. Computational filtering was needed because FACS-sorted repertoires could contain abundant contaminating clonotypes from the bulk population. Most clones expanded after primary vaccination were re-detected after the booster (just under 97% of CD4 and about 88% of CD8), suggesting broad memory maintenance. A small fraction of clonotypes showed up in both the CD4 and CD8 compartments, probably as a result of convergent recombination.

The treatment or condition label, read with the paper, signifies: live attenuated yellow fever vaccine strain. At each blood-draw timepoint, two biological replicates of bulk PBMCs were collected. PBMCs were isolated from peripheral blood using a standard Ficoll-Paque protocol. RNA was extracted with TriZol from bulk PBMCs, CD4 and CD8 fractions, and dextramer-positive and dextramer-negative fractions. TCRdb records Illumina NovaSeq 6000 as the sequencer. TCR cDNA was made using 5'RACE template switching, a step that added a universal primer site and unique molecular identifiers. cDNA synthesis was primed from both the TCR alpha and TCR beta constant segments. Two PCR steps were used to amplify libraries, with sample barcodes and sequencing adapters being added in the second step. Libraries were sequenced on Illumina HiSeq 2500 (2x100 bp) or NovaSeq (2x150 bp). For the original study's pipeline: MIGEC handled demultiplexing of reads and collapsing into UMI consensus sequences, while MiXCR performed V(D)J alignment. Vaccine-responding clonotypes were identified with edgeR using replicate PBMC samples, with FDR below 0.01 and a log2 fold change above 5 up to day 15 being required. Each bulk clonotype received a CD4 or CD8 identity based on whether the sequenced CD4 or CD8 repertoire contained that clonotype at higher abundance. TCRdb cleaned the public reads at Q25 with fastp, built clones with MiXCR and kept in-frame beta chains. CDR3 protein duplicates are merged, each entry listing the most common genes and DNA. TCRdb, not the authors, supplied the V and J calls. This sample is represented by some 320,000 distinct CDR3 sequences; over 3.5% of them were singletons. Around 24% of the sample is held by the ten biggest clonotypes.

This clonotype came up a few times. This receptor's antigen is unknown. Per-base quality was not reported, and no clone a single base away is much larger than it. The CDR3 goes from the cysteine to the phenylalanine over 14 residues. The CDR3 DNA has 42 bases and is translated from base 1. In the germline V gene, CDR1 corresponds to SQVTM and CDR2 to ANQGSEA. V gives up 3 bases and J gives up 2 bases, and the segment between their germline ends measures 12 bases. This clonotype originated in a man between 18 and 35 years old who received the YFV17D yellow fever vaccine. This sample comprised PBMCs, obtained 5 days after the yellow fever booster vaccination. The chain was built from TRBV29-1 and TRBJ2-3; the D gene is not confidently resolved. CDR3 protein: CSVDLKENTDTQYF. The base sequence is TGCAGCGTTGATTTGAAGGAGAACACAGATACGCAGTATTTT.